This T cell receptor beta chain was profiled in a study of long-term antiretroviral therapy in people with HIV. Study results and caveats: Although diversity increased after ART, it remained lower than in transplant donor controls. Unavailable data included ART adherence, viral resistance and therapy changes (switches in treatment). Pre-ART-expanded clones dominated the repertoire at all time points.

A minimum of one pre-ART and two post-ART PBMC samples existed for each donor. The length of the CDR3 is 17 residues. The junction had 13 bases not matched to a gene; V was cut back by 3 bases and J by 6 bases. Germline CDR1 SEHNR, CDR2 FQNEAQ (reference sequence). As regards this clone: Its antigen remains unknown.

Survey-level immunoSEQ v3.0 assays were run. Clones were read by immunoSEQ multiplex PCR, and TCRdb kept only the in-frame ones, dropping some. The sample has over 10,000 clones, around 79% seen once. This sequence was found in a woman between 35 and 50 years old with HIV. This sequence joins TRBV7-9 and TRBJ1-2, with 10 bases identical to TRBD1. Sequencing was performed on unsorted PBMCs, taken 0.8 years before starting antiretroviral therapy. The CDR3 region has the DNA TGTGCCAGCAGCTTCGCGACAGGGGGCGTAAGTAAGGATGGCTACACCTTC. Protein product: CASSFATGGVSKDGYTF. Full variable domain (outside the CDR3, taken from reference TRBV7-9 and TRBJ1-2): DTGVSQNPRHKITKRGQNVTFRCDPISEHNRLYWYRQTLGQGPEFLTYFQNEAQLEKSRLLSDRFSAERPKGSFSTLEIQRTEQGDSAMYLCASSFATGGVSKDGYTFGSGTRLTVV.